The rows below give T cell receptor beta chains drawn from one sample of a study of cytomegalovirus exposure and HLA in healthy donors. Repertoires were generated with immunoSEQ multiplex PCR, while TCRdb's copy carries only in-frame clones and drops some. This repertoire includes 30,000 to 35,000 clones. The sample comprised PBMCs. These receptors came from a woman in her forties in good health and CMV-seropositive. CDR3s include the opening cysteine and the closing phenylalanine or tryptophan. The D gene is left open where the match is weak. Clone size is shown for a subset of rows, as once, few, many or a class of expanded clone.

V gene: TRBV29-1; D gene: TRBD1; CDR3 length: 12; J gene: TRBJ2-1; clone size: NA; CDR3 DNA: TGCAGCGTTAGAGCCGGGACAGGTGCTGTATTCTTC; CDR3 protein: CSVRAGTGAVFF
V gene: TRBV30; D gene: TRBD1; CDR3 length: 17; J gene: TRBJ1-6; clone size: NA; CDR3 DNA: TGTGCCTACCTTCGACAGGGTCTGAACTCCTATAATTCACCCCTCCACTTT; CDR3 protein: CAYLRQGLNSYNSPLHF
V gene: TRBV5-4; D gene: NA; CDR3 length: 14; J gene: TRBJ2-1; clone size: NA; CDR3 DNA: TGTGCCAGCAGCTTGTTTAGCGAATACAATGAGCAGTTCTTC; CDR3 protein: CASSLFSEYNEQFF
V gene: TRBV15; D gene: NA; CDR3 length: 16; J gene: TRBJ2-3; clone size: NA; CDR3 DNA: TGTGCCACCAGCAGCCCTCGCGACAGGGGAGGGGATACGCAGTATTTT; CDR3 protein: CATSSPRDRGGDTQYF
V gene: TRBV2; D gene: NA; CDR3 length: 19; J gene: TRBJ2-7; clone size: NA; CDR3 DNA: TGTGCCAGCAGTGTATCCCCGAACAACTACCCTTTCGGCCCCTACGAGCAGTACTTC; CDR3 protein: CASSVSPNNYPFGPYEQYF
V gene: TRBV18; D gene: NA; CDR3 length: 18; J gene: TRBJ2-3; clone size: NA; CDR3 DNA: TGTGCCAGCTCACGCGACCCTAGAGGGAGAGCCTTCACAGATACGCAGTATTTT; CDR3 protein: CASSRDPRGRAFTDTQYF
V gene: TRBV6-1; D gene: NA; CDR3 length: 15; J gene: TRBJ2-3; clone size: NA; CDR3 DNA: TGTGCCAGCGTCTGGCAGGACAGTGGGTTGGGTACGCAGTATTTT; CDR3 protein: CASVWQDSGLGTQYF
V gene: TRBV28; D gene: TRBD1; CDR3 length: 16; J gene: TRBJ2-7; clone size: NA; CDR3 DNA: TGTGCCAGCGAGTCGGTGGGGACAGGGGGCTCCTACGAGCAGTACTTC; CDR3 protein: CASESVGTGGSYEQYF
V gene: TRBV19; D gene: NA; CDR3 length: 13; J gene: TRBJ2-7; clone size: NA; CDR3 DNA: TGTGCCAGTAGTATAGATACTACGACCGAGCAGTACTTC; CDR3 protein: CASSIDTTTEQYF
V gene: TRBV2; D gene: NA; CDR3 length: 13; J gene: TRBJ2-7; clone size: NA; CDR3 DNA: TGTGCCAGCAGTGTAGCGGAGGGCTACGAGCAGTACTTC; CDR3 protein: CASSVAEGYEQYF
V gene: TRBV18; D gene: NA; CDR3 length: 15; J gene: TRBJ2-5; clone size: NA; CDR3 DNA: TGTGCCAGCTCACCTAACCAGGGGTTGGGGGAGACCCAGTACTTC; CDR3 protein: CASSPNQGLGETQYF
V gene: TRBV30; D gene: TRBD1; CDR3 length: 13; J gene: TRBJ1-1; clone size: NA; CDR3 DNA: TGTGCCTGCGTCCGGGACAGGGGGACTGAAGCTTTCTTT; CDR3 protein: CACVRDRGTEAFF
V gene: TRBV4-1; D gene: NA; CDR3 length: 17; J gene: TRBJ1-2; clone size: NA; CDR3 DNA: TGCGCCAGCAGTCAAATGGGGGGGTCGGGGGCGGACTATGGCTACACCTTC; CDR3 protein: CASSQMGGSGADYGYTF
V gene: TRBV28; D gene: NA; CDR3 length: 12; J gene: TRBJ1-5; clone size: NA; CDR3 DNA: TGTGCCAGCAGTGTAGTTTATCAGCCCCAGCATTTT; CDR3 protein: CASSVVYQPQHF
V gene: TRBV27; D gene: TRBD1; CDR3 length: 16; J gene: TRBJ2-2; clone size: NA; CDR3 DNA: TGTGCCAGCAGTTCTGCCGGGACAGGGACCACCGGGGAGCTGTTTTTT; CDR3 protein: CASSSAGTGTTGELFF
V gene: TRBV5-1; D gene: NA; CDR3 length: 13; J gene: TRBJ1-5; clone size: NA; CDR3 DNA: TGCGCGGTCCCCGAACTGATTAAACAGCCCCAGCATTTT; CDR3 protein: CAVPELIKQPQHF
V gene: TRBV4-3; D gene: TRBD1; CDR3 length: 18; J gene: TRBJ2-6; clone size: NA; CDR3 DNA: TGCGCCAGCAGCCCCCAAACCGGGACAGATTTAAGGGCCAACGTCCTGACTTTC; CDR3 protein: CASSPQTGTDLRANVLTF
V gene: TRBV7-2; D gene: TRBD1; CDR3 length: 14; J gene: TRBJ2-3; clone size: NA; CDR3 DNA: TGTGCCAGCAGTACGACAGGGTGGGGAGATACGCAGTATTTT; CDR3 protein: CASSTTGWGDTQYF
V gene: TRBV6-6; D gene: NA; CDR3 length: 14; J gene: TRBJ2-7; clone size: NA; CDR3 DNA: TGTGCCAGCAGTTACGACCTACGGGGCTACGAGCAGTACTTC; CDR3 protein: CASSYDLRGYEQYF
V gene: TRBV6-5; D gene: NA; CDR3 length: 13; J gene: TRBJ2-3; clone size: NA; CDR3 DNA: TGTGCCAGCAGTTCCCGGAGGACTGATACGCAGTATTTT; CDR3 protein: CASSSRRTDTQYF
V gene: TRBV28; D gene: NA; CDR3 length: 14; J gene: TRBJ1-3; clone size: NA; CDR3 DNA: TGTGCCAGCAGTCCTGCGAGTAAGGGAAACACCATATATTTT; CDR3 protein: CASSPASKGNTIYF
V gene: TRBV5-1; D gene: NA; CDR3 length: 15; J gene: TRBJ2-3; clone size: NA; CDR3 DNA: TGCGCCAGCAGCTTGGGGGGGACTGCCACAGATACGCAGTATTTT; CDR3 protein: CASSLGGTATDTQYF
V gene: TRBV30; D gene: NA; CDR3 length: 13; J gene: TRBJ1-2; clone size: NA; CDR3 DNA: TGTGCCTGGAGGTCCGCCAGGGACTATGGCTACACCTTC; CDR3 protein: CAWRSARDYGYTF
V gene: TRBV5-4; D gene: NA; CDR3 length: 13; J gene: TRBJ1-2; clone size: NA; CDR3 DNA: TGTGCCAGCAGCGAAAACAGGGTAATTGGCTACACCTTC; CDR3 protein: CASSENRVIGYTF
V gene: TRBV6-1; D gene: NA; CDR3 length: 16; J gene: TRBJ2-1; clone size: NA; CDR3 DNA: TGTGCCAGCAGTGAAGCCGAGGGTAGCTCCTACAATGAGCAGTTCTTC; CDR3 protein: CASSEAEGSSYNEQFF
V gene: TRBV5-5; D gene: TRBD1; CDR3 length: 16; J gene: TRBJ2-5; clone size: NA; CDR3 DNA: TGTGCCAGCAGCTTGGGGGACAGGGGAGCAATGGAGACCCAGTACTTC; CDR3 protein: CASSLGDRGAMETQYF
V gene: TRBV5-6; D gene: NA; CDR3 length: 16; J gene: TRBJ2-7; clone size: NA; CDR3 DNA: TGTGCCAGCAGCTCGTCCCACACAGGAGATCCCTACGAGCAGTACTTC; CDR3 protein: CASSSSHTGDPYEQYF
V gene: TRBV9; D gene: NA; CDR3 length: 13; J gene: TRBJ2-2; clone size: NA; CDR3 DNA: TGTGCCAGCAGCGCGGTTTTCACCGGGGAGCTGTTTTTT; CDR3 protein: CASSAVFTGELFF
V gene: TRBV19; D gene: NA; CDR3 length: 16; J gene: TRBJ2-3; clone size: NA; CDR3 DNA: TGTGCCAGTGGAACCCCGGACAGAGCTAGCACAGATACGCAGTATTTT; CDR3 protein: CASGTPDRASTDTQYF
V gene: TRBV6-5; D gene: TRBD1; CDR3 length: 15; J gene: TRBJ1-2; clone size: NA; CDR3 DNA: TGTGCCAGCAGCAACCGGGACAGGGGAAACTATGGCTACACCTTC; CDR3 protein: CASSNRDRGNYGYTF
V gene: TRBV6-1; D gene: NA; CDR3 length: 13; J gene: TRBJ2-7; clone size: NA; CDR3 DNA: TGTGCCAGCAGTGAAGCGCTCCCGGGGGAGCAGTACTTC; CDR3 protein: CASSEALPGEQYF
V gene: TRBV1; D gene: NA; CDR3 length: 13; J gene: TRBJ2-3; clone size: NA; CDR3 DNA: TGCACCAGCAGCCAGAGCAACACAGATACGCAGTATTTT; CDR3 protein: CTSSQSNTDTQYF
V gene: TRBV19; D gene: NA; CDR3 length: 14; J gene: TRBJ2-7; clone size: NA; CDR3 DNA: TGTGCCAGCATGCAGCGAGGGCCGGACTACGAGCAGTACTTC; CDR3 protein: CASMQRGPDYEQYF
V gene: TRBV7-8; D gene: TRBD1; CDR3 length: 15; J gene: TRBJ1-3; clone size: NA; CDR3 DNA: TGTGCCAGCAGCTCAGAAGGACAGGCGGGAAACACCATATATTTT; CDR3 protein: CASSSEGQAGNTIYF
V gene: TRBV6-5; D gene: NA; CDR3 length: 12; J gene: TRBJ2-1; clone size: NA; CDR3 DNA: TGTGCCAGCAGTTCCCCCTCCAATGAGCAGTTCTTC; CDR3 protein: CASSSPSNEQFF
V gene: TRBV7-9; D gene: TRBD1; CDR3 length: 17; J gene: TRBJ2-6; clone size: NA; CDR3 DNA: TGTGCCAGCAGCCCGTGGACAGGTCCCTCTGGGGCCAACGTCCTGACTTTC; CDR3 protein: CASSPWTGPSGANVLTF
V gene: TRBV2; D gene: NA; CDR3 length: 12; J gene: TRBJ1-1; clone size: NA; CDR3 DNA: TGTGCCAGTAATTCGGTAAGGGGTGAAGCTTTCTTT; CDR3 protein: CASNSVRGEAFF
V gene: TRBV19; D gene: NA; CDR3 length: 15; J gene: TRBJ2-7; clone size: NA; CDR3 DNA: TGTGCCAGTAGTATTACTTGGACTCAGCCCTACGAGCAGTACTTC; CDR3 protein: CASSITWTQPYEQYF
V gene: TRBV27; D gene: NA; CDR3 length: 14; J gene: TRBJ2-1; clone size: NA; CDR3 DNA: TGTGCCAGCAGTTCGACAGCCTACTACAATGAGCAGTTCTTC; CDR3 protein: CASSSTAYYNEQFF
V gene: TRBV2; D gene: TRBD1; CDR3 length: 15; J gene: TRBJ1-4; clone size: NA; CDR3 DNA: TGTGCCAGCAGAGCCCCGGGACAGGCGCCTGAAAAACTGTTTTTT; CDR3 protein: CASRAPGQAPEKLFF
V gene: TRBV7-9; D gene: NA; CDR3 length: 13; J gene: TRBJ2-1; clone size: NA; CDR3 DNA: TGTGCCAGCAGCTTCCCCAACTACAATGAGCAGTTCTTC; CDR3 protein: CASSFPNYNEQFF
V gene: TRBV7-6; D gene: TRBD2; CDR3 length: 15; J gene: TRBJ2-5; clone size: NA; CDR3 DNA: TGTGCCAGCAGCTTCGGACTAGCGGGTCGGGAGACCCAGTACTTC; CDR3 protein: CASSFGLAGRETQYF
V gene: TRBV30; D gene: NA; CDR3 length: 13; J gene: TRBJ2-5; clone size: NA; CDR3 DNA: TGTGCCTGGAGCCTTCGGTACCAAGAGACCCAGTACTTC; CDR3 protein: CAWSLRYQETQYF
V gene: TRBV9; D gene: TRBD2; CDR3 length: 15; J gene: TRBJ2-7; clone size: NA; CDR3 DNA: TGTGCCAGCAGCGTAGGACTGCGGGGGGGGTACGAGCAGTACTTC; CDR3 protein: CASSVGLRGGYEQYF
V gene: TRBV11-3; D gene: NA; CDR3 length: 13; J gene: TRBJ1-1; clone size: NA; CDR3 DNA: TGTGCCAGCAGCGAACAGTCGAACACTGAAGCTTTCTTT; CDR3 protein: CASSEQSNTEAFF
V gene: TRBV11-2; D gene: NA; CDR3 length: 15; J gene: TRBJ2-7; clone size: NA; CDR3 DNA: TGTGCCAGCACCGAACCCGGCGGCCGCTCCTACGAGCAGTACTTC; CDR3 protein: CASTEPGGRSYEQYF
V gene: TRBV11-2; D gene: TRBD1; CDR3 length: 15; J gene: TRBJ1-2; clone size: NA; CDR3 DNA: TGTGCCAGCAGCACCTTCCGGGACAGTTTTTATGGCTACACCTTC; CDR3 protein: CASSTFRDSFYGYTF
V gene: TRBV19; D gene: TRBD2; CDR3 length: 16; J gene: TRBJ2-1; clone size: medium-sized; CDR3 DNA: TGTGCCAGTAGTCTTATGACGGGAGGGCCAAACAATGAGCAGTTCTTC; CDR3 protein: CASSLMTGGPNNEQFF
V gene: TRBV7-6; D gene: TRBD1; CDR3 length: 18; J gene: TRBJ1-2; clone size: NA; CDR3 DNA: TGTGCCAGCAGCTTAGAAGGACGGACAGGGGGATTGTACTATGGCTACACCTTC; CDR3 protein: CASSLEGRTGGLYYGYTF